One sample yielded the 23 T cell receptor beta chains listed below, sequenced in a study of T cells in localized non-small cell lung cancer. TCRdb keeps only in-frame clones here, not all; method: immunoSEQ multiplex PCR. The data show 20,000 or so clones, around nine tenths seen once. This sample comprised peripheral blood, obtained before any cancer treatment. These TCRs come from a male donor at least 60 years old with stage I squamous cell lung carcinoma.

The chain is built from TRBV15 and TRBJ1-1; D possibly corresponds to TRBD1 (6 bases). Per the germline V gene, CDR1 is LNHNV and CDR2 is YYDKDF (reference sequence). This CDR3 region has 13 residues. The V gene lost 1 base and the J gene lost 6 bases, with 9 bases spanning the gap. CDR3 sequence (DNA): TGTGCCACCAGCAGAGGGAGGGGGGCTGAAGCTTTCTTT. It yields the protein CATSRGRGAEAFF.

This clone was seen just once. CDR3 sequence reads: CSVHGTPNTEAFF. The CDR3, as DNA: TGCAGCGTTCACGGGACACCGAACACTGAAGCTTTCTTT. The J gene is TRBJ1-1, the V gene TRBV29-1, with D perhaps matching TRBD1 (6 bases). V lost 5 bases, J lost 1 base, and 11 bases lay in between. From germline, CDR1 is SQVTM and CDR2 ANQGSEA. This CDR3 spans 13 amino acids.

The chain carries TRBV6-5 and TRBJ1-2; D gene uncertain. This CDR3 is built from 14 residues. Between the trimmed V and J ends, which lost 6 bases and 0 bases, there was a span of 11 bases. Germline lookup yields CDR1 MNHEY and CDR2 SVGAGI. The CDR3 DNA sequence: TGTGCCAGCAGCATGGGATCTGCTAACTATGGCTACACCTTC. Its protein is CASSMGSANYGYTF.

This chain joins TRBV6-6 and TRBJ2-3; the D call may be TRBD1 or TRBD2 (5 bases each). The CDR3 is 14 amino acids. The germline V and J ends were trimmed by 4 bases and 3 bases, with 11 bases remaining between them. Germline-derived CDR1 and CDR2 are MNHNY and SVGAGI (reference sequence). CDR3 sequence (DNA): TGTGCCAGCAGTTGGGACGAAAAAACAGATACGCAGTATTTT. Protein sequence: CASSWDEKTDTQYF.

This clone was seen once. The chain combines TRBV30 with TRBJ1-2; D gene ambiguous. Germline loops: CDR1 GTSNPN, CDR2 SVGIG (reference sequence). The CDR3 is 12 residues long. With 3 bases removed from V and 2 bases from J, the gap between germline ends came to 7 bases. The CDR3 DNA reads TGTGCCTGGAGCCCGGGAAACTATGGCTACACCTTC. This codes for CAWSPGNYGYTF. Looking up the rest from reference TRBV30 and TRBJ1-2 gives the full variable domain: SQTIHQWPATLVQPVGSPLSLECTVEGTSNPNLYWYRQAAGRGLQLLFYSVGIGQISSEVPQNLSASRPQDRQFILSSKKLLLSDSGFYLCAWSPGNYGYTFGSGTRLTVV.

The chain recombines TRBV6-6 with TRBJ2-7, with D unclear. Germline CDR1 and CDR2: MNHNY and SVGAGI (reference sequence). The CDR3 totals 13 residues. The V gene lost 4 bases and the J gene lost 4 bases, with 11 bases spanning the gap. For the CDR3, the DNA is TGTGCCAGCAGTTCCACACCATTATACGAGCAGTACTTC. Its translation is CASSSTPLYEQYF.

This clone occurred once. V usage is TRBV5-1 and J usage is TRBJ2-5; D unresolved. Germline CDR1 reads SGHRS; CDR2 reads YFSETQ. There are 13 residues in the CDR3. V lost 6 bases and J lost 1, with 10 bases in between. The CDR3 reads CASKVNTQETQYF. Written as DNA, the CDR3 is TGCGCCAGCAAGGTTAATACCCAAGAGACCCAGTACTTC.

The chain uses TRBV7-9 and TRBJ2-3; D is possibly TRBD2 (6 bases). Per the germline V gene, CDR1 is SEHNR and CDR2 is FQNEAQ (reference sequence). The CDR3 consists of 15 residues. Between the trimmed V and J ends, which lost 5 bases and 6 bases, there was a span of 18 bases. The CDR3 sequence: CASSARLDQDDTQYF. Written as DNA, the CDR3 is TGTGCCAGCAGCGCTAGACTAGATCAGGATGATACGCAGTATTTT.

This clone was seen a single time. The rearrangement joins TRBV19 to TRBJ1-5; D is possibly TRBD1 (5 bases). Between the trimmed V and J ends, which lost 3 bases and 6 bases, there was a span of 9 bases. Germline-derived CDR1 and CDR2 are LNHDA and SQIVND (reference sequence). This CDR3 has 13 amino acids. The CDR3 DNA follows: TGTGCCAGTAGTATGAGGGGTGGTCAGCCCCAGCATTTT. Its protein product is CASSMRGGQPQHF. Together with reference TRBV19 and TRBJ1-5, the CDR3 gives the full variable domain: DGGITQSPKYLFRKEGQNVTLSCEQNLNHDAMYWYRQDPGQGLRLIYYSQIVNDFQKGDIAEGYSVSREKKESFPLTVTSAQKNPTAFYLCASSMRGGQPQHFGDGTRLSIL.

The chain links TRBV6-5 to TRBJ1-2, with D perhaps TRBD1 (5 bases). Germline values: CDR1 MNHEY, CDR2 SVGAGI. Trimming took 4 bases from V and 4 from J, leaving 13 bases between them. CDR3 length: 14 residues. This chain's CDR3 is CASSSPQGGYGYTF. CDR3 nucleotide sequence: TGTGCCAGCAGTTCTCCGCAGGGAGGCTATGGCTACACCTTC.

The V call is TRBV7-2, the J call TRBJ2-7, with D perhaps TRBD2 (5 bases). V dropped 5 bases and J dropped 2 bases, with 10 bases sitting between them. Germline assignment: CDR1 SGHTA and CDR2 FQGNSA. The CDR3 totals 13 residues. The CDR3 bases are TGTGCCAGCAGCCCGGGAAATACCTACGAGCAGTACTTC. Translation gives CASSPGNTYEQYF.

The table lists this clone with a count of one. This chain links TRBV7-2 with TRBJ2-5; D uncertain. Germline CDR1 reads SGHTA; CDR2 reads FQGNSA. There are 14 residues in the CDR3. V was trimmed by 3 bases and J by 5 bases, leaving 13 bases between them. CDR3 in amino acids: CASSFRPLVETQYF. CDR3 sequence (DNA): TGTGCCAGCAGCTTTAGGCCCTTAGTGGAGACCCAGTACTTC.

The chain carries TRBV10-3 and TRBJ1-5, with D possibly TRBD1 on 6 matching bases. CDR3 size: 14 residues. Germline CDR1 and CDR2: ENHRY and SYGVKD. Between the trimmed V and J ends, which lost 8 bases and 3 bases, there was a span of 14 bases. CDR3 protein: CAIRETGFNQPQHF. The CDR3 coding sequence is TGTGCCATCCGGGAGACAGGTTTCAATCAGCCCCAGCATTTT.

CDR3 in DNA: TGTGCCAGCAGCCTTACTAGCGGGGGCACAGATACGCAGTATTTT. Translated: CASSLTSGGTDTQYF. The chain joins TRBV9 to TRBJ2-3; TRBD2 matches 10 bases. Unmatched junction bases numbered 3, after V lost 4 bases and J lost 1 base. The CDR3 consists of 15 residues. Germline assignment: CDR1 SGDLS and CDR2 YYNGEE.

This clone was seen only once. The V and J genes are TRBV30 and TRBJ1-1; D gene ambiguous. Trimming left V 3 bases short and J 5 bases short, with 13 bases between. The CDR3 contains 13 residues. Germline loops: CDR1 GTSNPN, CDR2 SVGIG (reference sequence). CDR3 loop: CAWRYGVLTEAFF. DNA for the CDR3: TGTGCCTGGAGGTATGGGGTGTTGACTGAAGCTTTCTTT.

J is TRBJ2-5 and V is TRBV7-2, with D maybe TRBD2 (6 bases). The CDR3 has 15 amino acids. Germline V lookup: CDR1 SGHTA, CDR2 FQGNSA. V was shortened by 7 bases and J by 1 base, with 16 bases between the two germline ends. CDR3 DNA sequence: TGTGCCAGCACCCCGTGGGCGGGGAGCCAAGAGACCCAGTACTTC. Its translation: CASTPWAGSQETQYF.

V is TRBV19 and J is TRBJ1-6; unclear D gene. CDR3 length: 15 residues. Trimming left V 6 bases short and J 10 bases short, with 19 bases between. Germline CDR1 LNHDA, CDR2 SQIVND (reference sequence). The CDR3 region is CASRPSVGQRSPLHF. The CDR3 nucleotides read TGTGCCAGTAGGCCCTCGGTAGGGCAACGATCACCCCTCCACTTT.

The chain recombines TRBV30 with TRBJ1-5; D possibly corresponds to TRBD1 (6 bases). CDR3 length equals 15 residues. The ends were cut back, 2 bases at V and 2 bases at J, with 13 bases in the middle. CDR1 GTSNPN and CDR2 SVGIG come from the germline V gene (reference sequence). This CDR3 is CAWSLPDRRNQPQHF. DNA for the CDR3: TGTGCCTGGAGTCTACCGGACAGACGCAATCAGCCCCAGCATTTT.

This chain links TRBV28 with TRBJ2-7; D unclear. CDR1 is MDHEN, CDR2 SYDVKM, per germline. The CDR3 runs 13 residues. Trimming took 7 bases from V and 3 from J, leaving 13 bases between them. As DNA, the CDR3 is TGTGCCAGCACCCCTCCCAGAGGCTACGAGCAGTACTTC. The encoded protein is CASTPPRGYEQYF.

The chain links TRBV9 to TRBJ1-1; D is undetermined. V lost 3 bases and J lost 0, with 15 bases in between. The CDR3 is 16 amino acids. The germline CDR1 and CDR2 sequences are SGDLS and YYNGEE. The CDR3 nucleotides are TGTGCCAGCAGCGACCCGAGGCGAGGGTTGAACACTGAAGCTTTCTTT. The encoded protein is CASSDPRRGLNTEAFF.

J is TRBJ2-4 and V is TRBV20-1; TRBD1 agrees at 9 bases. From germline, CDR1 is DFQATT and CDR2 SNEGSKA (reference sequence). The V segment lost 5 bases and the J segment 8 bases; nucleotides outside the gene matches: 1. This CDR3 has 11 residues. The CDR3 protein is CSARTGDIQYF. The CDR3 coding sequence is TGCAGTGCTCGGACAGGGGACATTCAGTACTTC.

CDR3 loop: CASSIQALLNTEAFF. DNA of the CDR3: TGTGCCAGTAGTATTCAGGCACTTTTGAACACTGAAGCTTTCTTT. J is TRBJ1-1 and V is TRBV19; D gene unclear. The CDR3 length is 15 residues. The germline V gene has CDR1 LNHDA and CDR2 SQIVND (reference sequence). Between the trimmed V and J ends, which lost 3 bases and 0 bases, there was a span of 11 bases.

V is TRBV5-4 and J is TRBJ1-2, with a tentative D call TRBD1 (5 bases). CDR1 is SGHNT and CDR2 is YYREEE in the germline V gene (reference sequence). V lost 5 bases, J lost 3 bases, and 14 bases lay in between. The CDR3 sequence is 14 residues long. In DNA, the CDR3 is TGTGCCAGCAGACCTGGCGGGGGGTACTATGGCTACACCTTC. Translated, it gives CASRPGGGYYGYTF.